This passage covers 30 T cell receptor beta chains from one sample sequenced in a study of blood T cell repertoires in COVID-19. The repertoire was sequenced with immunoSEQ multiplex PCR; TCRdb's copy has only in-frame clones and lacks some. The sample carries around 100,000 clones, 80% recorded once. The source material was peripheral blood. These receptors came from a man aged 65-85 years with active or convalescent COVID-19.

V and J are TRBV4-1 and TRBJ2-3; a weak D match, TRBD2 (7 bases). The germline gives CDR1 MGHRA, CDR2 YSYEKL. With 1 base removed from V and 2 bases from J, the gap between germline ends came to 13 bases. This CDR3 has 16 residues. CDR3 residues: CASSQGQGTITDTQYF. CDR3 bases: TGCGCCAGCAGCCAAGGTCAGGGGACTATCACAGATACGCAGTATTTT.

The chain is built from TRBV9 and TRBJ2-1, with 7 bases aligning to TRBD2. The CDR3 has 12 residues. CDR1 and CDR2 from the germline V gene are SGDLS and YYNGEE. With 7 bases clipped from V and 5 bases from J, the junction kept 3 bases outside the gene matches. This chain's CDR3 is CASGGRDNEQFF. The CDR3 DNA sequence: TGTGCCAGCGGAGGGAGGGACAATGAGCAGTTCTTC.

This clone was seen a few times. J is TRBJ1-2 and V is TRBV29-1; possibly TRBD1 for D (6 bases). The germline V gene encodes CDR1 SQVTM and CDR2 ANQGSEA. This CDR3 has 14 residues. Trimming left V 3 bases short and J 0 bases short, with 11 bases between. CDR3 in DNA: TGCAGCGTTGACTCTCGGACAGCTAACTATGGCTACACCTTC. It yields the protein CSVDSRTANYGYTF. Looking up the rest from reference TRBV29-1 and TRBJ1-2 gives the full variable domain: SAVISQKPSRDICQRGTSLTIQCQVDSQVTMMFWYRQQPGQSLTLIATANQGSEATYESGFVIDKFPISRPNLTFSTLTVSNMSPEDSSIYLCSVDSRTANYGYTFGSGTRLTVV.

V gene TRBV30 combines with J gene TRBJ2-7; 7 bases are a match to TRBD1. V trimming: 2 bases; J trimming: 4 bases; junction bases outside the gene matches: 5. Germline V gene lookup returns CDR1 GTSNPN and CDR2 SVGIG (reference sequence). This CDR3 region has 13 residues. The CDR3 coding sequence is TGTGCCTGGAGTACAGGGGCACGGTACGAGCAGTACTTC. Its translation: CAWSTGARYEQYF. The full variable domain, in which reference TRBV30 and TRBJ2-7 provide the parts outside the CDR3, is SQTIHQWPATLVQPVGSPLSLECTVEGTSNPNLYWYRQAAGRGLQLLFYSVGIGQISSEVPQNLSASRPQDRQFILSSKKLLLSDSGFYLCAWSTGARYEQYFGPGTRLTVT.

This chain uses TRBV19 with TRBJ1-5; TRBD1 is a possible D gene (5 bases). The germline V and J ends were trimmed by 3 bases and 6 bases, with 12 bases remaining between them. Germline CDR1 is LNHDA and CDR2 is SQIVND (reference sequence). The CDR3 consists of 14 residues. The CDR3 loop is CASSILGEGQPQHF. CDR3 coding DNA: TGTGCCAGTAGTATTTTGGGGGAGGGTCAGCCCCAGCATTTT.

This clone was recorded once. This chain links TRBV27 with TRBJ2-6; the match to TRBD1 covers 9 bases. The CDR3 has 17 residues. V was clipped by 6 bases and J by 0 bases; unmatched bases: 6. The germline V gene encodes CDR1 MNHEY and CDR2 SMNVEV (reference sequence). As DNA, the CDR3 is TGTGCCAGCAGCCGACAGGGGGGTAGCTCTGGGGCCAACGTCCTGACTTTC. Translation: CASSRQGGSSGANVLTF.

The chain has TRBV2 and TRBJ1-1; D remains ambiguous. CDR1 SNHLY and CDR2 FYNNEI come from the germline V gene. V lost 3 bases and J 5 bases, leaving 10 bases between the germline ends. This CDR3 is built from 13 residues. CDR3 sequence (DNA): TGTGCCAGCAGTGACCCCCCGACAACTGAAGCTTTCTTT. This sequence encodes CASSDPPTTEAFF.

The chain has TRBV7-9 and TRBJ2-5; unclear D gene. Trimming removed 5 bases at V and 5 bases at J, with 9 bases between. This CDR3 spans 12 amino acids. Germline V gene lookup returns CDR1 SEHNR and CDR2 FQNEAQ (reference sequence). This CDR3 reads CASSRQSETQYF. The CDR3 DNA reads TGTGCCAGCAGCCGACAATCGGAGACCCAGTACTTC.

The chain uses TRBV2 and TRBJ2-3; 15 positions match TRBD2. CDR1 and CDR2 from the germline V gene are SNHLY and FYNNEI. Trimming removed 7 bases from V and 8 bases from J; junction bases left unmatched: 10. The CDR3 is 16 amino acids. The DNA of the CDR3 is TGTGCCAGCATTACCGGGACTAGCGGGGGGACGGGTACGCAGTATTTT. Its translation: CASITGTSGGTGTQYF.

This chain links TRBV20-1 with TRBJ2-7; 8 nucleotides agree with TRBD2. Germline V gives CDR1 DFQATT, CDR2 SNEGSKA (reference sequence). The CDR3 loop spans 14 amino acids. With 3 bases clipped from V and 1 base from J, the junction kept 5 bases outside the gene matches. For the CDR3, the DNA is TGCAGTGCTAGTAGGCTAGCGGGTTCCTACGAGCAGTACTTC. This gives the protein CSASRLAGSYEQYF.

The chain links TRBV29-1 to TRBJ2-1; 8 bases line up with TRBD2. The CDR3 contains 12 residues. V shed 6 bases, J shed 15 bases, and the junction held 13 bases outside the gene matches. Per the germline V gene, CDR1 is SQVTM and CDR2 is ANQGSEA. In DNA, the CDR3 is TGCAGCGTCGGCAAAGCGGGAGAAGCGCTGTTCTTC. It codes for CSVGKAGEALFF.

The V gene is TRBV20-1, the J gene TRBJ2-1; TRBD1 matches at 7 bases. The CDR3 consists of 11 residues. Germline-derived CDR1 and CDR2 are DFQATT and SNEGSKA (reference sequence). With 5 bases clipped from V and 10 bases from J, the junction kept 5 bases outside the gene matches. The CDR3 reads CSAPDRTEQFF. In DNA, the CDR3 is TGCAGTGCTCCGGACAGGACCGAGCAGTTCTTC.

This chain connects TRBV28 to TRBJ2-3, with TRBD1 identical over 9 bases. Trimming removed 10 bases from V and 5 bases from J; junction bases left unmatched: 10. Germline V lookup: CDR1 MDHEN, CDR2 SYDVKM. The CDR3 contains 14 residues. In nucleotides, the CDR3 is TGTGCCATCCCGCTCCGGGACAGGGAAGATACGCAGTATTTT. Translation: CAIPLRDREDTQYF.

In its sample, this clone was seen once. The CDR3 here is CASRSSGGDYNEQFF. The DNA of the CDR3 is TGTGCCAGCAGATCTAGCGGAGGGGACTACAATGAGCAGTTCTTC. The J gene is TRBJ2-1, the V gene TRBV13; 7 bases align to TRBD2. Losses at the gene ends were 6 bases for V and 3 bases for J; bases not matched to a gene: 8. From germline, CDR1 is PRHDT and CDR2 FYEKMQ (reference sequence). This CDR3 contains 15 residues. Full variable domain (missing parts from reference TRBV13 and TRBJ2-1): AAGVIQSPRHLIKEKRETATLKCYPIPRHDTVYWYQQGPGQDPQFLISFYEKMQSDKGSIPDRFSAQQFSDYHSELNMSSLELGDSALYFCASRSSGGDYNEQFFGPGTRLTVL.

The gene calls are TRBV10-3 and TRBJ2-7; 7 bases agree with TRBD1. The V segment lost 4 bases and the J segment 3 bases; nucleotides outside the gene matches: 12. Germline V gene sequence: CDR1 ENHRY, CDR2 SYGVKD. This CDR3 is 16 amino acids long. This chain's CDR3 is CAISVTSGTVLYEQYF. DNA of the CDR3: TGTGCCATCAGTGTTACCTCCGGGACAGTACTCTACGAGCAGTACTTC.

This chain connects TRBV28 to TRBJ2-5; TRBD1 matches 8 bases. Germline assignment: CDR1 MDHEN and CDR2 SYDVKM. The V gene end was trimmed by 3 bases and the J gene end by 1 base; junction bases not matched to a gene: 7. There are 16 residues in the CDR3. The CDR3 here is CASSFSGQGGQETQYF. The DNA of the CDR3 is TGTGCCAGCAGTTTCTCCGGACAGGGCGGCCAAGAGACCCAGTACTTC.

The rearrangement joins TRBV25-1 to TRBJ1-1; tentatively, D is TRBD1 (6 bases). The CDR3 covers 16 residues. V lost 1 base and J lost 1, with 13 bases in between. Germline V gives CDR1 MGHDK, CDR2 SYGVNS. CDR3 amino acids: CASSELGGLRNTEAFF. The CDR3 bases are TGTGCCAGCAGTGAATTAGGGGGATTAAGGAACACTGAAGCTTTCTTT.

The V and J genes are TRBV3-1 (or the pseudogene TRBV3-2) and TRBJ1-4; D is uncertain. Germline values: CDR1 LGHDT, CDR2 YNNKEL (reference sequence). This CDR3 is built from 19 residues. The V end lost 1 base, the J end lost 0 bases, and 18 bases lay between the germline ends. CDR3 sequence (DNA): TGTGCCAGCAGCCAAGGTAGAAAGCTGTGCGATACAACTAATGAAAAACTGTTTTTT. It translates to CASSQGRKLCDTTNEKLFF.

This chain joins TRBV5-4 and TRBJ1-5, with 9 bases that match TRBD1. The germline V gene encodes CDR1 SGHNT and CDR2 YYREEE (reference sequence). Trimming took 0 bases from V and 5 from J; bases not matched to a gene: 6. The CDR3 spans 16 residues. CDR3 sequence: CASSLEGTGTDQPQHF. CDR3 nucleotides: TGTGCCAGCAGCTTGGAAGGGACAGGGACAGATCAGCCCCAGCATTTT.

There are a few counts of this clone. As DNA, the CDR3 is TGTGCCAGCAGTCCGCGTGCGGTCATCAATCAGCCCCAGCATTTT. Its protein product is CASSPRAVINQPQHF. The rearrangement joins TRBV27 to TRBJ1-5; D gene ambiguous. The CDR3 has 15 amino acids. From germline, CDR1 is MNHEY and CDR2 SMNVEV (reference sequence). The V and J ends lost 5 bases and 3 bases respectively, with 14 bases between them.

V usage is TRBV27 and J usage is TRBJ2-2; 11 bases agree with TRBD2. Germline V gene data show CDR1 as MNHEY and CDR2 as SMNVEV (reference sequence). J was trimmed by 2 bases and V by 3 bases; bases with no gene match: 5. The CDR3 is made up of 17 amino acids. The CDR3 protein is CASSFRGTSGNTGELFF. The DNA of the CDR3 is TGTGCCAGCAGTTTCCGCGGGACTAGCGGAAACACCGGGGAGCTGTTTTTT.

CDR3 residues: CASSLGGRLYNEQFF. CDR3 coding DNA: TGTGCCAGCAGCTTGGGCGGGAGGTTGTACAATGAGCAGTTCTTC. The chain is built from TRBV5-5 and TRBJ2-1, with 8 bases matching TRBD2. The CDR3 runs 15 residues. Trimming took 0 bases from V and 4 from J; bases not matched to a gene: 3. CDR1 and CDR2 (germline): SGHKS, YYEKEE (reference sequence).

This chain connects TRBV5-5 to TRBJ1-1; D possibly corresponds to TRBD1 (6 bases). The ends were cut back, 4 bases at V and 4 bases at J, with 17 bases in the middle. This CDR3 contains 15 residues. Per germline, CDR1 SGHKS and CDR2 YYEKEE (reference sequence). The CDR3 nucleotides are TGTGCCAGCAGCCAAGGTTGGGGGCAGAGCACTGAAGCTTTCTTT. It yields the protein CASSQGWGQSTEAFF. The full variable domain, in which reference TRBV5-5 and TRBJ1-1 provide the parts outside the CDR3, is DAGVTQSPTHLIKTRGQQVTLRCSPISGHKSVSWYQQVLGQGPQFIFQYYEKEERGRGNFPDRFSARQFPNYSSELNVNALLLGDSALYLCASSQGWGQSTEAFFGQGTRLTVV.

This clone was recorded only once. V usage is TRBV3-1 (or the pseudogene TRBV3-2) and J usage is TRBJ1-2, with D unresolved. V was shortened by 1 base and J by 4 bases, with 13 bases between the two germline ends. Germline V gene data show CDR1 as LGHDT and CDR2 as YNNKEL (reference sequence). CDR3 length: 15 amino acids. The chain's CDR3 is CASSQGAALLYGYTF. The DNA for the CDR3 is TGTGCCAGCAGCCAAGGGGCAGCCCTACTCTATGGCTACACCTTC.

The chain carries TRBV27 and TRBJ1-1, with a weak D call TRBD1 (6 bases). V was shortened by 3 bases and J by 7 bases, with 9 bases between the two germline ends. CDR3 length equals 12 residues. Germline V gives CDR1 MNHEY, CDR2 SMNVEV (reference sequence). CDR3 coding DNA: TGTGCCAGCAGTTTTCGAGGGGGTGAAGCTTTCTTT. It encodes CASSFRGGEAFF.

This clone was detected once. The chain combines TRBV24-1 with TRBJ2-2; TRBD2 aligns across 11 bases. Losses at the gene ends were 8 bases for V and 4 bases for J; bases not matched to a gene: 2. CDR3 length: 14 amino acids. Germline CDR1 and CDR2: KGHDR and SFDVKD. CDR3 sequence: CATKGTSGTGELFF. The CDR3, as DNA: TGTGCCACCAAAGGGACTAGCGGCACCGGGGAGCTGTTTTTT.

This clone has only one observation. V gene TRBV7-6 combines with J gene TRBJ1-1; D is unresolved. V lost 5 bases, J lost 1 base, and 11 bases lay in between. The CDR3 totals 14 residues. Germline V lookup: CDR1 SGHVS, CDR2 FNYEAQ. The CDR3 region is CASSQDYGNTEAFF. The CDR3 nucleotides read TGTGCCAGCAGCCAAGATTACGGGAACACTGAAGCTTTCTTT.

This clone was observed a few times. The V and J genes are TRBV10-3 and TRBJ2-5, with 10 bases that match TRBD2. CDR3 length: 11 residues. Germline assignment: CDR1 ENHRY and CDR2 SYGVKD. V lost 11 bases, J lost 7 bases, and 4 bases stayed unmatched. CDR3 residues: CASASGGTQYF. The CDR3, as DNA: TGTGCCTCGGCTAGCGGGGGGACCCAGTACTTC.

The chain couples TRBV4-1 to TRBJ2-1, with D unresolved. CDR3 size: 16 residues. V was shortened by 0 bases and J by 3 bases, with 12 bases between the two germline ends. Germline V CDR1 and CDR2: MGHRA, YSYEKL. CDR3 bases: TGCGCCAGCAGCCAAGATTACTCTTCGAACTACAATGAGCAGTTCTTC. It codes for CASSQDYSSNYNEQFF.

This sequence joins TRBV5-6 and TRBJ1-1, with TRBD1 matching over 8 bases. There are 15 residues in the CDR3. CDR1 is SGHDT, CDR2 YYEEEE, per germline. V lost 3 bases to trimming and J lost 3 bases; unmatched junction nucleotides: 7. CDR3 sequence (DNA): TGTGCCAGCAGCTATGGACAGGGCGGAGACACTGAAGCTTTCTTT. Protein: CASSYGQGGDTEAFF.